This TCR beta chain emerged from a study of T cells after yellow fever vaccination. Overall study results and limits: A small share of clonotypes appeared in both CD4 and CD8 compartments. Most primary-vaccination clones recurred post-booster (under 98% CD4, 88% CD8). Peak timing came faster in the weaker secondary response, day 5 versus 15.

V was pared by 6 bases and J by 2 bases, with 7 bases of the junction left unmatched. The germline CDR1 and CDR2 sequences are SGHTA and FQGNSA. This CDR3 is built from 16 residues. A remark on this clonotype: Its matching antigen is unknown.

UMIs and a universal primer site were added when TCR cDNA was made by 5'RACE template switching. MiXCR, run by TCRdb on the 5' RACE reads, gives a single entry per CDR3 protein. The sample shows 100,000 to 150,000 distinct CDR3 sequences, 12% to 15% of them seen only once. The chain employs TRBV7-2 and TRBJ2-5; TRBD2 matches at 12 bases. Sequencing was performed on CD8+ T cells sorted from PBMCs, taken 5 days after the yellow fever booster vaccination. This clonotype originated in a young man who received the YFV17D yellow fever vaccine. CDR3 DNA: TGTGCCAGCAGTCCCGGACTAGCGGGGACACAAGAGACCCAGTACTTC. It encodes CASSPGLAGTQETQYF.